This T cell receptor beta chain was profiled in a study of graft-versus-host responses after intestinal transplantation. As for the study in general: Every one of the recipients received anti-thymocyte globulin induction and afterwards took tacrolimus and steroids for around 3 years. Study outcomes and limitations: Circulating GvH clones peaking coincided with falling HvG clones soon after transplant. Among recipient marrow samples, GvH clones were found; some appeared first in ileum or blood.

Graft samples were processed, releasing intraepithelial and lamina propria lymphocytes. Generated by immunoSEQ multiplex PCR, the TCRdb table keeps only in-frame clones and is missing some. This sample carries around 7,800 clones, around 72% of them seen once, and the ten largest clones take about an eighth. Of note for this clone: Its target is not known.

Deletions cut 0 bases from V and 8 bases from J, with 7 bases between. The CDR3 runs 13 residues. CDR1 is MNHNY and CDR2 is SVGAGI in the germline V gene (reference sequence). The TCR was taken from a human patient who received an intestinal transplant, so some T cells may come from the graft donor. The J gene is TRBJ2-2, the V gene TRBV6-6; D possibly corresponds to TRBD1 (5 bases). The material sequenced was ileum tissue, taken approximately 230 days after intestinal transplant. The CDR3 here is CASSYSGPGELFF. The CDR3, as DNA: TGTGCCAGCAGTTACTCGGGGCCAGGGGAGCTGTTTTTT.